Sequencing of this TCR beta chain was carried out in a study of cytomegalovirus exposure and HLA in healthy donors. This PCR relied on a set of 60 Vbeta primers and 13 Jbeta primers. Method: immunoSEQ multiplex PCR; TCRdb's copy keeps in-frame clones and lacks some. The sample holds approximately 140,000 clones, roughly 62% seen once. V lost 1 base, J lost 1 base, and 10 bases lay in between. This CDR3 comprises 16 residues. Germline V CDR1 and CDR2: MNHEY, SVGAGI. Whole-study results and caveats: In a later analysis, the majority of CMV-associated beta chains seemingly showed HLA restriction. Usually a TCR sequence was rare, but some public TCRs were found in many donors. Analyzed later, association rates of TCRs varied across HLA loci, with DRB1 most and HLA-C fewest. Cytomegalovirus-associated status was assigned to 164 TCR beta chains.

Of note for this clone: Its target is unknown.

The V call is TRBV6-5, the J call TRBJ2-2, with D possibly TRBD2 on 5 matching bases. Input material: PBMCs. This receptor was obtained from a male donor in good health and CMV-seronegative. Here the CDR3 DNA reads TGTGCCAGCAGTTACTTAGGGAGACGGAACACCGGGGAGCTGTTTTTT. The encoded protein is CASSYLGRRNTGELFF.